This T cell receptor (beta chain) was identified in a study of blood T cell repertoires in COVID-19. Looking at the study overall: COVID-19 samples from acute and convalescent phases originated in the United States, Italy and Spain. Nucleic acid was either cDNA or gDNA, and it came from T cells, B-cell-depleted T cells, or PBMCs.

The CDR3 is 14 residues long. The germline V and J ends were trimmed by 7 bases and 0 bases, with 13 bases remaining between them. The germline V gene has CDR1 MNHEY and CDR2 SVGAGI. Authors' analysis steps: Researchers report that nucleated cell counts were estimated from reference gene primer amplification. The repertoire was sequenced with immunoSEQ multiplex PCR; TCRdb's copy has only in-frame clones and lacks some. That table supplies the V and J calls and clone size; D and trimming were determined from the DNA. The data show fewer than 300,000 clones, around 90% seen once. This clone has just a few counts.

The sequenced sample was peripheral blood. This sequence joins TRBV6-5 and TRBJ2-7; D gene uncertain. The source of this sequence is a man between 18 and 29 years old with active or convalescent COVID-19. CDR3 sequence: CASKDGLSSYEQYF. The CDR3 DNA is TGTGCCAGCAAAGACGGGTTGAGCTCCTACGAGCAGTACTTC.